This T cell receptor beta chain is from a study of blood T cell repertoires in COVID-19. On the study more broadly: Collection of acute and convalescent COVID-19 samples took place in the United States, Italy and Spain. Sample material is recorded as cDNA or gDNA derived from T cells, B-cell-depleted T cells, or PBMCs.

Trimming took 0 bases from V and 6 from J, leaving 18 bases between them. Per germline, CDR1 LGHDT and CDR2 YNNKEL (reference sequence). This CDR3 contains 16 residues. Original processing methods: Cell counts per sample came from amplifying reference gene primers. Sequenced by immunoSEQ multiplex PCR; TCRdb stores in-frame clones only, minus some. Clonal size and the V and J genes are those of that table, whereas D and trimming came from the DNA. The data show roughly 150,000 clones, with 81% seen just once and roughly 10% held by the top ten. The receptor was isolated from a human donor in a cohort sampled during active COVID-19. The material sequenced was peripheral blood. The J gene is TRBJ2-7, the V gene TRBV3-1 (or the pseudogene TRBV3-2); D is possibly TRBD2 (6 bases). CDR3 amino acids: CASSQELALRGVEQYF. Here the CDR3 DNA reads TGTGCCAGCAGCCAAGAACTAGCCCTACGAGGGGTCGAGCAGTACTTC.